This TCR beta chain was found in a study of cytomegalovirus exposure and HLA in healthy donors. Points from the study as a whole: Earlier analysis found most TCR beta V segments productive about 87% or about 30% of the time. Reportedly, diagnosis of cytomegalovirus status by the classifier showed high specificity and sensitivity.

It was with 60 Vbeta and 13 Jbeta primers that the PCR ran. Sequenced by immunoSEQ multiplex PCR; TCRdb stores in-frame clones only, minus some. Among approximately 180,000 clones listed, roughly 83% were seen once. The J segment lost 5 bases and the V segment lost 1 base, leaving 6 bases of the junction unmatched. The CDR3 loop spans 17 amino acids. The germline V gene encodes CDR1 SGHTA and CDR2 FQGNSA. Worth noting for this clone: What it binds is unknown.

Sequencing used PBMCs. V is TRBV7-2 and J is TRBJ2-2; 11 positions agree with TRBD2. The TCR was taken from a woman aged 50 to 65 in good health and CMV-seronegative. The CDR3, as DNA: TGTGCCAGCAGCTTAGATCGACTAGCGGGACGAACCGGGGAGCTGTTTTTT. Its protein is CASSLDRLAGRTGELFF.